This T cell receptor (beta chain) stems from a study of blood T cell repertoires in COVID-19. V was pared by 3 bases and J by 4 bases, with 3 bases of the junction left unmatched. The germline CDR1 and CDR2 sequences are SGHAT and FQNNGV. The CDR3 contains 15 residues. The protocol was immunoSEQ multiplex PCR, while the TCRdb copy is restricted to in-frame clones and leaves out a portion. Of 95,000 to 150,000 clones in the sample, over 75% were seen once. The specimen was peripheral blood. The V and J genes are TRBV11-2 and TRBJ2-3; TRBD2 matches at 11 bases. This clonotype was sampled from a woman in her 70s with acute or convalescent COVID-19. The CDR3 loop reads CASSFSGGAADTQYF. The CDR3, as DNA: TGTGCCAGCAGCTTTAGCGGGGGGGCCGCAGATACGCAGTATTTT.